This passage covers 4 T cell receptor beta chains from one sample sequenced in a study of regulatory dendritic cells for organ transplantation. CFSE-labeled sorted T cells met regulatory or mature dendritic cells for around five days. The antigens of these receptors remain unknown. Profiled with immunoSEQ multiplex PCR; TCRdb holds only in-frame clones, not every one. The sample lists some 10,000 clones, roughly 89% occurring once. Input material: naive CD8+ T cells from blood cultured with dendritic cells. Described subset: CD45RA+ naive T cells. The source is a human donor in good health.

CDR3 region: CASTPDLSGLDNEQFF. DNA for the CDR3: TGTGCCAGCACCCCCGATTTGTCGGGCCTTGACAATGAGCAGTTCTTC. The chain couples TRBV11-2 to TRBJ2-1, with D uncertain. The V and J ends lost 7 bases and 5 bases respectively, with 21 bases between them. Germline values: CDR1 SGHAT, CDR2 FQNNGV. This CDR3 is 16 amino acids long.

This clone is a singleton in its sample. The rearrangement joins TRBV4-3 to TRBJ2-7, with a weak D call TRBD1 (5 bases). Trimming took 0 bases from V and 3 from J, leaving 9 bases between them. Germline V gene data show CDR1 as LGHNA and CDR2 as YSLEER. CDR3 size: 14 residues. CDR3 nucleotides: TGCGCCAGCAGCCAAGACAGGGCTAACTACGAGCAGTACTTC. Translating it yields CASSQDRANYEQYF.

The V and J genes are TRBV9 and TRBJ2-7; 10 bases align to TRBD1. V lost 0 bases and J lost 5; bases outside the gene matches: 8. Per the germline V gene, CDR1 is SGDLS and CDR2 is YYNGEE. CDR3 length: 16 amino acids. The CDR3 loop reads CASSVGPWDRGHEQYF. The CDR3 DNA sequence: TGTGCCAGCAGCGTAGGGCCCTGGGACAGGGGTCACGAGCAGTACTTC.

V and J are TRBV28 and TRBJ2-5; D is possibly TRBD2 (6 bases). Germline V gives CDR1 MDHEN, CDR2 SYDVKM. V was cut by 8 bases and J by 3 bases, with 16 bases left in between. This CDR3 is 14 amino acids long. The CDR3: CASVGGEAKETQYF. In DNA, the CDR3 is TGTGCCAGCGTGGGGGGTGAGGCAAAAGAGACCCAGTACTTC.